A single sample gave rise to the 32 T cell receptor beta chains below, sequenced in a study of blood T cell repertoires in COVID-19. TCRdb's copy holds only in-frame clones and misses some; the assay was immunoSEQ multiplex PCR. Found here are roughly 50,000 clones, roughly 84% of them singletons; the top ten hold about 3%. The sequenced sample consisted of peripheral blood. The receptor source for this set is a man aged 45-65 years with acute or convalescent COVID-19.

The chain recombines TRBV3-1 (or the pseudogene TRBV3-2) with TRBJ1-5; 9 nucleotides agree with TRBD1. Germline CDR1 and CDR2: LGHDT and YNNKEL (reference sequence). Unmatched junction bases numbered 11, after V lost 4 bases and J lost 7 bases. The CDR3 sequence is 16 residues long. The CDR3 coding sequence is TGTGCCAGCAGCCTATCTTCGACAGGGGGTCGGCAGCCCCAGCATTTT. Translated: CASSLSSTGGRQPQHF.

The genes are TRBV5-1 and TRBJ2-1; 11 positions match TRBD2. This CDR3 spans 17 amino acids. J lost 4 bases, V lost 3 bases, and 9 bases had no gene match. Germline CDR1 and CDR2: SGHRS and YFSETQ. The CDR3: CASSSSSGGLGYNEQFF. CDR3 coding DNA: TGCGCCAGCAGCTCTTCTAGCGGGGGGCTAGGGTACAATGAGCAGTTCTTC.

The CDR3 nucleotides are TGTGCCAGCAGCTATACAGGAGCAACTAATGAAAAACTGTTTTTT. This sequence encodes CASSYTGATNEKLFF. The chain is built from TRBV28 and TRBJ1-4, with D perhaps TRBD1 (5 bases). V dropped 6 bases and J dropped 0 bases, with 11 bases sitting between them. The CDR3 extends over 15 amino acids. Germline CDR1 reads MDHEN; CDR2 reads SYDVKM. Complete variable domain (other parts from reference TRBV28 and TRBJ1-4): DVKVTQSSRYLVKRTGEKVFLECVQDMDHENMFWYRQDPGLGLRLIYFSYDVKMKEKGDIPEGYSVSREKKERFSLILESASTNQTSMYLCASSYTGATNEKLFFGSGTQLSVL.

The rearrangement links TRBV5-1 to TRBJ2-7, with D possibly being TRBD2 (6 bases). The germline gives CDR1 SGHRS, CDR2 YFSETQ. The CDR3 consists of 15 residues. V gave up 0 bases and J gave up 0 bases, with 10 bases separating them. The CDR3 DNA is TGCGCCAGCAGCTTGGGCGGGACCTACTCCTACGAGCAGTACTTC. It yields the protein CASSLGGTYSYEQYF. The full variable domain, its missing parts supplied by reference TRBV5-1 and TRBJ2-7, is KAGVTQTPRYLIKTRGQQVTLSCSPISGHRSVSWYQQTPGQGLQFLFEYFSETQRNKGNFPGRFSGRQFSNSRSEMNVSTLELGDSALYLCASSLGGTYSYEQYFGPGTRLTVT.

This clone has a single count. The CDR3 reads CASSLEWLYEQYF. Written as DNA, the CDR3 is TGTGCCAGCAGCTTAGAATGGCTGTACGAGCAGTACTTC. The V call is TRBV11-2, the J call TRBJ2-7; D is uncertain. Looked up from germline, CDR1 is SGHAT and CDR2 is FQNNGV. The CDR3 extends over 13 amino acids. V was shortened by 0 bases and J by 4 bases, with 7 bases between the two germline ends.

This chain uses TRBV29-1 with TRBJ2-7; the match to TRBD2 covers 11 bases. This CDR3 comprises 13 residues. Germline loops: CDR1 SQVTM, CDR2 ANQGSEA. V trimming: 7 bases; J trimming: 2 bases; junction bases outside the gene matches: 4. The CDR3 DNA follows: TGCAGCGCCGGGACTAGCGGAGCCTACGAGCAGTACTTC. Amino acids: CSAGTSGAYEQYF.

As DNA, the CDR3 is TGTGCCAGCAGCTTCGGACAGTTCTATGGCTACACCTTC. The encoded protein is CASSFGQFYGYTF. V gene TRBV11-2 combines with J gene TRBJ1-2, with TRBD1 as a possible D gene (6 bases). The CDR3 runs 13 residues. Looked up from germline, CDR1 is SGHAT and CDR2 is FQNNGV. Trimming pared 3 bases from V and 4 bases from J, leaving 9 bases between.

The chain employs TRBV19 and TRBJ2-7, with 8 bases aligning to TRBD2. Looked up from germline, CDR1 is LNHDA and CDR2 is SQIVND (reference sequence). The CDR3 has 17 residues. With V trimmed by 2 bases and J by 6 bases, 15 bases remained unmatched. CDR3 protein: CASSIRWGLEIPSEQYF. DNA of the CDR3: TGTGCCAGTAGTATACGGTGGGGACTAGAAATCCCTAGCGAGCAGTACTTC.

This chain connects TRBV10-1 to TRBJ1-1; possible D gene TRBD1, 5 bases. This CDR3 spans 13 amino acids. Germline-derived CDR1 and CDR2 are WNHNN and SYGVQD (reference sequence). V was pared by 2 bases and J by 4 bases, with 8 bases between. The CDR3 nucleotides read TGCGCCAGCAGTGAGCAGGGAGGCACTGAAGCTTTCTTT. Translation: CASSEQGGTEAFF.

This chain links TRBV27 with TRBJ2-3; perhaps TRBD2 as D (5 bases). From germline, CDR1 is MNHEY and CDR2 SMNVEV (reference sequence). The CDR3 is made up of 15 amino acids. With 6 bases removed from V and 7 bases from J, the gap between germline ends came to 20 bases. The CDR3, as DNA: TGTGCCAGCAGGAGGGCGACGACGATTATGAATACGCAGTATTTT. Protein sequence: CASRRATTIMNTQYF.

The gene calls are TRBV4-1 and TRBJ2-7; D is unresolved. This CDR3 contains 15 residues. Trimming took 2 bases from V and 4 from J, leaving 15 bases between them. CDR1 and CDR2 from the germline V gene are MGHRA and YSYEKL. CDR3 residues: CASSQRLSQAYEQYF. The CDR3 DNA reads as TGCGCCAGCAGCCAAAGGTTGTCCCAGGCGTACGAGCAGTACTTC.

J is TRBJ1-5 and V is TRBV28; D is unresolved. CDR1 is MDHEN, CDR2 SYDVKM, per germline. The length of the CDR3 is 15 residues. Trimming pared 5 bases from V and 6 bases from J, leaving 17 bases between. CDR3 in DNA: TGTGCCAGCAGTCCCGACCCAAAGGGAGGTCAGCCCCAGCATTTT. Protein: CASSPDPKGGQPQHF.

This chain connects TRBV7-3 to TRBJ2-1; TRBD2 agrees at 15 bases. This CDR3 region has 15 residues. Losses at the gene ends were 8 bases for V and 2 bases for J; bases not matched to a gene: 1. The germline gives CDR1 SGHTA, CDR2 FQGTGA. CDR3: CASGLAGGPYNEQFF. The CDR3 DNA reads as TGTGCCAGCGGACTAGCGGGAGGGCCCTACAATGAGCAGTTCTTC.

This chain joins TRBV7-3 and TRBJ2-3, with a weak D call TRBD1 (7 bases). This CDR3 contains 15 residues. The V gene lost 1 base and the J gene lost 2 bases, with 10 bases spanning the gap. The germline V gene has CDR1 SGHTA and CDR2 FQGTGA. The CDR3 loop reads CASSLSRGVTDTQYF. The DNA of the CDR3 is TGTGCCAGCAGCTTAAGCAGGGGGGTCACAGATACGCAGTATTTT.

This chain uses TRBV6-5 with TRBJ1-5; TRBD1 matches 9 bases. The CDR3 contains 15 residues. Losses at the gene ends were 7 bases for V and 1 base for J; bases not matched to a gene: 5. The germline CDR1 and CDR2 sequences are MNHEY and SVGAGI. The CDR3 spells CASTTQGASNQPQHF. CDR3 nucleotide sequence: TGTGCCAGCACTACACAGGGGGCGAGCAATCAGCCCCAGCATTTT.

The DNA of the CDR3 is TGTGCCATCAGTGAGTCATCCGCTAGCGGCTTCTCTGGAAACACCATATATTTT. Amino acid sequence: CAISESSASGFSGNTIYF. The rearrangement joins TRBV10-3 to TRBJ1-3, with no clear D. CDR3 size: 18 residues. V gave up 0 bases and J gave up 0 bases, with 15 bases separating them. CDR1 is ENHRY and CDR2 is SYGVKD in the germline V gene.

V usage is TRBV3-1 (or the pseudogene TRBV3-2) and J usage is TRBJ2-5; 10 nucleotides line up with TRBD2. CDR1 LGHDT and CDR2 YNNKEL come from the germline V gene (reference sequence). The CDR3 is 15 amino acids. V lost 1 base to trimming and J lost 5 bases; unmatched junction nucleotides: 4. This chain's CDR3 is CASSQVEREGETQYF. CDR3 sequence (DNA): TGTGCCAGCAGCCAAGTAGAGCGGGAGGGGGAGACCCAGTACTTC.

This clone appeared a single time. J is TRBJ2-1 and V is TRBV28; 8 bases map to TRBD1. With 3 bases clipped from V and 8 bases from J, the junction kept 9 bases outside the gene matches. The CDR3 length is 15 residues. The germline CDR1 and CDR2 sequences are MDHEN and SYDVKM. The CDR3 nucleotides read TGTGCCAGCAGTTTGCCCGGGACAGGACCGCATGAGCAGTTCTTC. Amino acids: CASSLPGTGPHEQFF.

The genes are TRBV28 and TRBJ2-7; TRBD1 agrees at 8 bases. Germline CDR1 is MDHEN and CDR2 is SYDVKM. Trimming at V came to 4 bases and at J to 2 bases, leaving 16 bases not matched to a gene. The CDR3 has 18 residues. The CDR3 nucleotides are TGTGCCAGCAGTTACCCTACCCTCGGGGACAGGACCGCCTACGAGCAGTACTTC. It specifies CASSYPTLGDRTAYEQYF. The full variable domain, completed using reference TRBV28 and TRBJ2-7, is DVKVTQSSRYLVKRTGEKVFLECVQDMDHENMFWYRQDPGLGLRLIYFSYDVKMKEKGDIPEGYSVSREKKERFSLILESASTNQTSMYLCASSYPTLGDRTAYEQYFGPGTRLTVT.

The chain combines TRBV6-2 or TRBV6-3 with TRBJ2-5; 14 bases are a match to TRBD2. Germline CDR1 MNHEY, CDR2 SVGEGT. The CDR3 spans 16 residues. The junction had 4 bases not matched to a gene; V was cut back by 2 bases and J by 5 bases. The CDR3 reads CASSYGLAGGTETQYF. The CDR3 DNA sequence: TGTGCCAGCAGTTACGGACTAGCGGGAGGAACGGAGACCCAGTACTTC.

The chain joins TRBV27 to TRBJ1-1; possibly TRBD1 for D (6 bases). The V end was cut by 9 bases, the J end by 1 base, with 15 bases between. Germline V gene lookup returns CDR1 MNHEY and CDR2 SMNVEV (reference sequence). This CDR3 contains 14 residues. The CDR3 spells CARFMDSRNTEAFF. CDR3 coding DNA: TGTGCCAGATTTATGGACAGCCGGAACACTGAAGCTTTCTTT.

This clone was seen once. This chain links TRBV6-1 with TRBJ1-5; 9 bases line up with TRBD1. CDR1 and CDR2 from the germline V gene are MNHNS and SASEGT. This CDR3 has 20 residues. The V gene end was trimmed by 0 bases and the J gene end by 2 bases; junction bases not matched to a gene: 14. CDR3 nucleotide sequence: TGTGCCAGCAGTGAAGCGTTCACACCGGGACAGGGTCTGGGCAATCAGCCCCAGCATTTT. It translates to CASSEAFTPGQGLGNQPQHF.

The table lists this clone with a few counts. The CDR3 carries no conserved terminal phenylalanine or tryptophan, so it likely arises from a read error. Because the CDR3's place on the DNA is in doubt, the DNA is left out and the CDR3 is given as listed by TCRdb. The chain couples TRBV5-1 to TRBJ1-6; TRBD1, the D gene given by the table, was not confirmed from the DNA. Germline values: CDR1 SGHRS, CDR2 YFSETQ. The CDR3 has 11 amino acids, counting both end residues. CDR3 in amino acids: CASRDRKRGWR.

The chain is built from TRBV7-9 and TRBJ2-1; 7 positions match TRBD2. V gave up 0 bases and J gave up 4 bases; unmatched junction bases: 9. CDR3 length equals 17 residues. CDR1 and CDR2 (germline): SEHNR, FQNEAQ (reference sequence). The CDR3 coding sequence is TGTGCCAGCAGCTTAGCCCCTACTAGCGAAACTTACAATGAGCAGTTCTTC. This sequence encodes CASSLAPTSETYNEQFF.

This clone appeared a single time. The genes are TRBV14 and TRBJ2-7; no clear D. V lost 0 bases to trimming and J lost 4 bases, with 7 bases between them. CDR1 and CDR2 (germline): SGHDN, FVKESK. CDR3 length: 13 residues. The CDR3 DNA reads TGTGCCAGCAGCCAAGAGGCCCGTTACGAGCAGTACTTC. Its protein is CASSQEARYEQYF.

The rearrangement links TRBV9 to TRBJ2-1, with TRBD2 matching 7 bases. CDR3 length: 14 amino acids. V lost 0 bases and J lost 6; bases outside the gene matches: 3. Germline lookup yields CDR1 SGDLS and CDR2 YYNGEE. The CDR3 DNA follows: TGTGCCAGCAGCGTAGGGGTAGCGGGCAATGAGCAGTTCTTC. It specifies CASSVGVAGNEQFF.

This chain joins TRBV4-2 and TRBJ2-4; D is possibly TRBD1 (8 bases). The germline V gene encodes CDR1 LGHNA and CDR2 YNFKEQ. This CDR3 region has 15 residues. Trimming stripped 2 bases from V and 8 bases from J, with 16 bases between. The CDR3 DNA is TGTGCCAGCAGCCAACCGACAGGGGCGGGGGACATTCAGTACTTC. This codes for CASSQPTGAGDIQYF.

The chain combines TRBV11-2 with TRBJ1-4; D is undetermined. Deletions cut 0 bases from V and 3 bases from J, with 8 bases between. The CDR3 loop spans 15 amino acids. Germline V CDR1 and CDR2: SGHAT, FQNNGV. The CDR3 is CASSLERAPNEKLFF. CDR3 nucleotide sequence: TGTGCCAGCAGCTTAGAGAGGGCACCTAATGAAAAACTGTTTTTT.

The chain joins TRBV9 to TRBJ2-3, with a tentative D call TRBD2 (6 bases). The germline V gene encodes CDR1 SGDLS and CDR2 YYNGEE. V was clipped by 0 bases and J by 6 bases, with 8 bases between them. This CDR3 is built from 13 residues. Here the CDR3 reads CASSVDRGDTQYF. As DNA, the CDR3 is TGTGCCAGCAGCGTAGATCGGGGGGATACGCAGTATTTT.

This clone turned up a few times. Here the CDR3 reads CASSQRAGFTYEQYF. The DNA for the CDR3 is TGCGCCAGCAGCCAACGGGCAGGGTTTACCTACGAGCAGTACTTC. The chain has TRBV4-1 and TRBJ2-7, with D maybe TRBD1 (5 bases). Germline V gives CDR1 MGHRA, CDR2 YSYEKL. The V gene lost 2 bases and the J gene lost 2 bases, with 13 bases spanning the gap. The CDR3 loop spans 15 amino acids.

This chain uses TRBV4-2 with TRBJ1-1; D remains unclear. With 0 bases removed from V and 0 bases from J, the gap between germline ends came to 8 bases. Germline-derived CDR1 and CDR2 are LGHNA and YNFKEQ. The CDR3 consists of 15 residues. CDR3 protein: CASSQESGLNTEAFF. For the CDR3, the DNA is TGTGCCAGCAGCCAAGAGTCAGGCCTGAACACTGAAGCTTTCTTT.

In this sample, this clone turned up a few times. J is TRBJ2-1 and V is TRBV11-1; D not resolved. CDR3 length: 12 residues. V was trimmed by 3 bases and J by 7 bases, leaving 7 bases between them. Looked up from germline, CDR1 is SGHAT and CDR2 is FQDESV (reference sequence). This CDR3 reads CASSFSLNEQFF. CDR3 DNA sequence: TGTGCCAGCAGCTTTAGCTTGAATGAGCAGTTCTTC.